The clone carrying this T cell receptor (beta chain) was counted only a few times. The TCR alpha and TCR beta cDNA libraries, bearing sample barcodes and UMIs, were generated by 5'RACE using constant-segment primers. TCRdb fed the 5' RACE reads into MiXCR, producing one record per CDR3 protein. The sample yields some 280,000 distinct CDR3 sequences, roughly 17% seen once. The source of the sample is a study of T-cell memory formation after mild COVID-19. This CDR3 region has 16 residues. The trim removed 5 bases at V and 0 bases at J, leaving 8 bases unmatched. CDR1 is MNHEY and CDR2 is SVGAGI in the germline V gene.

This receptor was obtained from a man aged 18-30 years who had mild COVID-19 (a few samples of this study predate the infection). Cell type and time point are not known. This chain uses TRBV6-5 with TRBJ2-7; TRBD1 matches 9 bases. Specimen: PBMCs or a T cell subset sorted from them (not recorded which). DNA of the CDR3: TGTGCCAGCAGTCGGGACAGGGTCCCCAGCTCCTACGAGCAGTACGTC. It is translated as CASSRDRVPSSYEQYV.